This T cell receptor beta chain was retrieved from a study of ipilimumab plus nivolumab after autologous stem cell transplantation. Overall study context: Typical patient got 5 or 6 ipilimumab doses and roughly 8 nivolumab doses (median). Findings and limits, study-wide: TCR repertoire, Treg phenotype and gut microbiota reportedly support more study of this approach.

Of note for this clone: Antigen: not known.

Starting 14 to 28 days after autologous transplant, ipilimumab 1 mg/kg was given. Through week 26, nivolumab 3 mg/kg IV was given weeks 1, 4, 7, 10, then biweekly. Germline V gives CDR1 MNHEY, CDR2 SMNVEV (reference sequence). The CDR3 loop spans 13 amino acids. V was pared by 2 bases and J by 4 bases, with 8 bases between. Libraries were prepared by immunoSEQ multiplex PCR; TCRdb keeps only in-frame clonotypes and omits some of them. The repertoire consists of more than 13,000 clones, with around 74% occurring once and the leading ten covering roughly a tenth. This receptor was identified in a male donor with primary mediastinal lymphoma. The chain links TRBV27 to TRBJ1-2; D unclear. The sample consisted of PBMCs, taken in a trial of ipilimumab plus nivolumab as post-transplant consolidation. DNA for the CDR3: TGTGCCAGCAGTTTAACAGCCACCTATGGCTACACCTTC. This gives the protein CASSLTATYGYTF.